These T cell receptor beta chains were read from a single sample in a study of shared clonotypes between healthy human individuals. TCRdb's copy holds only in-frame clones and misses some; the assay was immunoSEQ multiplex PCR. This sample has under 2.5 million clones, with 85% to 95% found just once. The sample comprised naive CD4+ T cells from PBMCs. These receptor sequences come from a man aged 18-30 years in good health. Some clones in this sample may be carry-over from other donors' samples. Both conserved end residues are part of each CDR3. Fields, in order: D gene, V gene, clone size, J gene, CDR3 DNA, CDR3 protein. D genes are given only for firm matches. Size is omitted from some rows. Given values are once, few, many or a class for expanded clones.

D: TRBD1
V: TRBV7-2
size: once
J: TRBJ1-5
DNA: TGTGCCAGCAGCTTAGGCGCCAGGGGGATTTCTGGCAATCAGCCCCAGCATTTT
CDR3: CASSLGARGISGNQPQHF

D: TRBD2
V: TRBV27
size: NA
J: TRBJ2-1
DNA: TGTGCCAGCAGTTTGCCGCTAGCGGGAGTCAATGAGCAGTTCTTC
CDR3: CASSLPLAGVNEQFF

D: NA
V: TRBV9
size: NA
J: TRBJ2-1
DNA: TGTGCCAGCAGCGTAGACCCAGGGAACTACAATGAGCAGTTCTTC
CDR3: CASSVDPGNYNEQFF

D: TRBD1
V: TRBV9
size: once
J: TRBJ2-7
DNA: TGTGCCAGCAGCCCCACATCGGTGGACAGGTCCTACGAGCAGTACTTC
CDR3: CASSPTSVDRSYEQYF

D: TRBD2
V: TRBV18
size: NA
J: TRBJ2-3
DNA: TGTGCCAGCTCACCACCAGGTCTAGCGGGAGGGAGCACAGATACGCAGTATTTT
CDR3: CASSPPGLAGGSTDTQYF

D: NA
V: TRBV2
size: NA
J: TRBJ1-2
DNA: TGTGCCAGCAGCGGGGGGGGCATCGGTGGCTACACCTTC
CDR3: CASSGGGIGGYTF

D: NA
V: TRBV11-2
size: NA
J: TRBJ2-5
DNA: TGTGCCAGCAGCTTAGCCTTGAAAATGCTACAAGAGACCCAGTACTTC
CDR3: CASSLALKMLQETQYF

D: NA
V: TRBV30
size: NA
J: TRBJ1-6
DNA: TGTGCCTGGAGTCTAAGGGATAATTCACCCCTCCACTTT
CDR3: CAWSLRDNSPLHF

D: NA
V: TRBV10-3
size: NA
J: TRBJ2-1
DNA: TGTGCCATCAGTGGGGCGACTGCAAGCTCCTACAATGAGCAGTTCTTC
CDR3: CAISGATASSYNEQFF

D: NA
V: TRBV28
size: NA
J: TRBJ2-6
DNA: TGTGCCAGCAGTTTGTGGGTAACGGGGGCCAACGTCCTGACTTTC
CDR3: CASSLWVTGANVLTF

D: TRBD1
V: TRBV28
size: NA
J: TRBJ1-2
DNA: TGTGCCAGCAGTACCCGGACAGGGAACTATGGCTACACCTTC
CDR3: CASSTRTGNYGYTF

D: NA
V: TRBV2
size: NA
J: TRBJ1-1
DNA: TGTGCCAGCAGTTCGACAGTTAACACTGAAGCTTTCTTT
CDR3: CASSSTVNTEAFF

D: NA
V: TRBV5-1
size: NA
J: TRBJ2-7
DNA: TGCGCCAGCAGCTCTTATCAGGGCAACGAGCAGTACTTC
CDR3: CASSSYQGNEQYF

D: TRBD2
V: TRBV9
size: NA
J: TRBJ2-7
DNA: TGTGCCAGCAGCGTTGGACTAGCCGGCTCCTACGAGCAGTACTTC
CDR3: CASSVGLAGSYEQYF

D: TRBD2
V: TRBV11-3
size: NA
J: TRBJ2-1
DNA: TGTGCCAGCAGCTTAGAACCACTAGCGGGGTACAATGAGCAGTTCTTC
CDR3: CASSLEPLAGYNEQFF

D: NA
V: TRBV27
size: once
J: TRBJ2-1
DNA: TGTGCCAGCAGGAAAGACATTGCCTACAATGAGCAGTTCTTC
CDR3: CASRKDIAYNEQFF

D: TRBD2
V: TRBV7-3
size: NA
J: TRBJ2-1
DNA: TGTGCCAGCAGCCCGCGGGCCTCGCGGGAGAATACAAATGAGCAGTTCTTC
CDR3: CASSPRASRENTNEQFF

D: NA
V: TRBV6-5
size: NA
J: TRBJ2-5
DNA: TGTGCCAGCACTCCCCCCGGGGAAGAGACCCAGTACTTC
CDR3: CASTPPGEETQYF

D: NA
V: TRBV7-3
size: NA
J: TRBJ2-7
DNA: TGTGCCAGCAGCACGGAGGGGGCGGCCTACGAGCAGTACTTC
CDR3: CASSTEGAAYEQYF

D: NA
V: TRBV5-1
size: once
J: TRBJ2-7
DNA: TGCGCCAGCAGCAGAGACCCGTACTCCTACGAGCAGTACTTC
CDR3: CASSRDPYSYEQYF

D: TRBD1
V: TRBV6-5
size: NA
J: TRBJ1-4
DNA: TGTGCCAGCAGTTTAACAGGGGGATCTAATGAAAAACTGTTTTTT
CDR3: CASSLTGGSNEKLFF

D: NA
V: TRBV7-6
size: NA
J: TRBJ2-5
DNA: TGTGCCAGCAGCTTAAGTTCTAGCCCAATCCAAGAGACCCAGTACTTC
CDR3: CASSLSSSPIQETQYF

D: NA
V: TRBV7-6
size: NA
J: TRBJ1-1
DNA: TGTGCCAGCAGCCCCTCGACAGCTAACACTGAAGCTTTCTTT
CDR3: CASSPSTANTEAFF

D: NA
V: TRBV7-2
size: NA
J: TRBJ2-5
DNA: TGTGCCAGCAGCTTGGGGGGCCTAGAGACCCAGTACTTC
CDR3: CASSLGGLETQYF

D: NA
V: TRBV5-1
size: NA
J: TRBJ1-1
DNA: TGCGCCAGCAGCTTGCTGCGACGGGGGCCTATGAACACTGAAGCTTTCTTT
CDR3: CASSLLRRGPMNTEAFF

D: NA
V: TRBV2
size: NA
J: TRBJ2-4
DNA: TGTGCCAGCAGCCTGATGGGGATTCAGTACTTC
CDR3: CASSLMGIQYF

D: TRBD1
V: TRBV7-9
size: NA
J: TRBJ2-7
DNA: TGTGCCAGCAGCTTTAAGGGACAGGGGGCTTGGGAGCAGTACTTC
CDR3: CASSFKGQGAWEQYF

D: NA
V: TRBV7-2
size: NA
J: TRBJ2-1
DNA: TGTGCCAGCAGCTTAGTAGGGGGGGCCACCTACAATGAGCAGTTCTTC
CDR3: CASSLVGGATYNEQFF

D: TRBD1
V: TRBV12-5
size: NA
J: TRBJ1-1
DNA: TGTGCTAGTGGTTTTTCTACCCTCCGGGACAGGGCGGGGAACACTGAAGCTTTCTTT
CDR3: CASGFSTLRDRAGNTEAFF

D: NA
V: TRBV28
size: once
J: TRBJ2-7
DNA: TGTGCCAGCAGTTCCCCAGGACGCTCCTACGAGCAGTACTTC
CDR3: CASSSPGRSYEQYF

D: NA
V: TRBV7-6
size: NA
J: TRBJ2-3
DNA: TGTGCCAGCAGCTTAGGTGGGTGGGGTGCAGATACGCAGTATTTT
CDR3: CASSLGGWGADTQYF

D: NA
V: TRBV11-3
size: NA
J: TRBJ1-5
DNA: TGTGCCAGCAGTACCAGGGGATCAAGCAATCAGCCCCAGCATTTT
CDR3: CASSTRGSSNQPQHF

D: NA
V: TRBV5-1
size: NA
J: TRBJ2-7
DNA: TGCGCCAGCAGCCTTGGGGCGGGCTTAAACACCTACGAGCAGTACTTC
CDR3: CASSLGAGLNTYEQYF

D: NA
V: TRBV6-1
size: NA
J: TRBJ1-1
DNA: TGTGCCAGCAACCACTGGGGGGTTGGCACTGAAGCTTTCTTT
CDR3: CASNHWGVGTEAFF

D: NA
V: TRBV19
size: NA
J: TRBJ2-7
DNA: TGTGCTACGTCCTTCGGGGACCCCTACGAGCAGTACTTC
CDR3: CATSFGDPYEQYF

D: NA
V: TRBV19
size: NA
J: TRBJ1-2
DNA: TGTGCCAGTAGTATAGATACAGGTAACTATGGCTACACCTTC
CDR3: CASSIDTGNYGYTF

D: NA
V: TRBV6-1
size: once
J: TRBJ1-1
DNA: TGTGCCAGCAGTGAAGCACCCAGGGTTGGCACTGAAGCTTTCTTT
CDR3: CASSEAPRVGTEAFF

D: TRBD1
V: TRBV15
size: NA
J: TRBJ1-2
DNA: TGTGCCACCAGCAGAGAAACCGGGACAGGCGCCTATGGCTACACCTTC
CDR3: CATSRETGTGAYGYTF

D: NA
V: TRBV5-5
size: NA
J: TRBJ1-4
DNA: TGTGCCAGCAGCCTCCTTTATTCTGAAAAACTGTTTTTT
CDR3: CASSLLYSEKLFF

D: TRBD1
V: TRBV5-1
size: NA
J: TRBJ1-1
DNA: TGCGCCAGCAGCTTTTCCCTCACTCCGGGACAGGGGGCTTTCTTT
CDR3: CASSFSLTPGQGAFF

D: NA
V: TRBV2
size: NA
J: TRBJ2-6
DNA: TGTGCCAGCACGCCCGTTTCTTCTGGGGCCAACGTCCTGACTTTC
CDR3: CASTPVSSGANVLTF

D: NA
V: TRBV25-1
size: few
J: TRBJ1-1
DNA: TGTGCCAGCAGTGAATTAGCGGGCAGGGCGAACACTGAAGCTTTCTTT
CDR3: CASSELAGRANTEAFF

D: NA
V: TRBV19
size: once
J: TRBJ2-7
DNA: TGTGCCAGTAGTTCAAGACTCCAGGGAGGGCAGTACTTC
CDR3: CASSSRLQGGQYF

D: NA
V: TRBV29-1
size: once
J: TRBJ2-2
DNA: TGCAGCGCCCAACGGGATACGAACACCGGGGAGCTGTTTTTT
CDR3: CSAQRDTNTGELFF

D: TRBD1
V: TRBV6-6
size: NA
J: TRBJ1-1
DNA: TGTGCCAGCAGCACTGGGACAGCGAACACTGAAGCTTTCTTT
CDR3: CASSTGTANTEAFF

D: NA
V: TRBV28
size: NA
J: TRBJ1-2
DNA: TGTGCCAGCAGTTCTCCAGGGGATGGGGACTATGGCTACACCTTC
CDR3: CASSSPGDGDYGYTF

D: NA
V: TRBV27
size: NA
J: TRBJ2-7
DNA: TGTGCCAGCAGTTTTAGGAGGGGCGAGCAGTACTTC
CDR3: CASSFRRGEQYF

D: NA
V: TRBV5-4
size: NA
J: TRBJ2-5
DNA: TGTGCCAGCAGCGGGGACACTCAAGAGACCCAGTACTTC
CDR3: CASSGDTQETQYF

D: NA
V: TRBV30
size: NA
J: TRBJ1-5
DNA: TGTGCCTGGGCCGGGTCGGCGAATCAGCCCCAGCATTTT
CDR3: CAWAGSANQPQHF

D: NA
V: TRBV5-1
size: NA
J: TRBJ2-5
DNA: TGCGCCAGCAGCTTGGGAGTGGAGGAGACCCAGTACTTC
CDR3: CASSLGVEETQYF

D: NA
V: TRBV11-3
size: NA
J: TRBJ2-3
DNA: TGTGCCAGCAGCTCATTCACAGATACGCAGTATTTT
CDR3: CASSSFTDTQYF

D: NA
V: TRBV5-1
size: NA
J: TRBJ2-3
DNA: TGCGCCAGCAGCTTGGCCACGGGGCAGGAAGATACGCAGTATTTT
CDR3: CASSLATGQEDTQYF

D: TRBD1
V: TRBV7-9
size: once
J: TRBJ1-2
DNA: TGTGCCAGCAGCTTAGCCGACAGGGTGGGGACCTATGGCTACACCTTC
CDR3: CASSLADRVGTYGYTF

D: TRBD1
V: TRBV7-8
size: NA
J: TRBJ2-7
DNA: TGTGCCAGCAGCACGACAGGGGACGAGCAGTACTTC
CDR3: CASSTTGDEQYF

D: TRBD2
V: TRBV9
size: NA
J: TRBJ2-5
DNA: TGTGCCAGCAGCGCGACTAGCGGGACGGAAGAGACCCAGTACTTC
CDR3: CASSATSGTEETQYF